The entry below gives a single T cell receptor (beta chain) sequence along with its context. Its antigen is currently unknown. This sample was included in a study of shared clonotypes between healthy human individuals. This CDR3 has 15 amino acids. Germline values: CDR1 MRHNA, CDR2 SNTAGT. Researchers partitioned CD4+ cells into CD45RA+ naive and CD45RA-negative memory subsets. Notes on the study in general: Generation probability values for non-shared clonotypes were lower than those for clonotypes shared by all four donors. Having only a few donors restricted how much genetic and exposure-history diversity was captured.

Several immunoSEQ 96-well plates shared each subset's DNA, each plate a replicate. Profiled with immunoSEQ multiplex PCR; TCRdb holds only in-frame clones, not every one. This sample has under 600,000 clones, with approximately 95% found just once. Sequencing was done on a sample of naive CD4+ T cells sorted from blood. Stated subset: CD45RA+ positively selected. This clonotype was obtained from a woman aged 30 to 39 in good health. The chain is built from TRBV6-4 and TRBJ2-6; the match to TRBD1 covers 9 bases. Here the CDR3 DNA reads TGTGCTGCCGGGACAGGGACTCCTGGGGCCAACGTCCTGACTTTC. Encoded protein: CAAGTGTPGANVLTF.